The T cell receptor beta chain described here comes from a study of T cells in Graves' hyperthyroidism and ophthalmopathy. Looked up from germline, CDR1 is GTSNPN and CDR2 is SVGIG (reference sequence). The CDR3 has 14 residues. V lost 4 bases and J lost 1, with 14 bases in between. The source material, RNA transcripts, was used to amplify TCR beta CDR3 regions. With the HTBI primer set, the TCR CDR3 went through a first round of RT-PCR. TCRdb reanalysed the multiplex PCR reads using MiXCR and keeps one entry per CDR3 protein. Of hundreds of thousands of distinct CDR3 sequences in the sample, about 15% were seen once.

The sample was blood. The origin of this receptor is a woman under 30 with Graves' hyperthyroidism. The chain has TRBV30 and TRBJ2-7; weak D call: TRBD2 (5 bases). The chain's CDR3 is CAWIPRTGSYEQYF. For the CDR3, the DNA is TGTGCCTGGATTCCCCGGACGGGATCCTACGAGCAGTACTTC.